Below, 16 T cell receptor beta chains from the same sample are listed, as sequenced in a study of shared clonotypes between healthy human individuals. The table came from immunoSEQ multiplex PCR; TCRdb's copy has only in-frame clones and leaves some out. Of around 1.1 million clones listed, approximately 80% are singletons. Sequencing used memory CD4+ T cells from PBMCs. Subset noted: CD45RA-negative fraction. The receptors were sampled from a man younger than 35 in good health. Some clones in this sample may be carry-over from other donors' samples.

With regard to this clone: The junction and the germline gene differ at one end; a read error may be behind it. The chain has TRBV4-1 and TRBJ2-7, with D perhaps TRBD1 (6 bases). From germline, CDR1 is MGHRA and CDR2 YSYEKL. The CDR3 spans 11 residues. This CDR3 is CTSSQQGERYF. For the CDR3, the DNA is TGCACCAGCAGCCAACAGGGCGAGCGGTACTTC.

A single count supports this clone. A read error may explain this, as a much larger clone is one base away. This sample also contains other DNA sequences that code for the same CDR3. This sequence joins TRBV27 and TRBJ1-5; D call uncertain. Germline V gene lookup returns CDR1 MNHEY and CDR2 SMNVEV (reference sequence). The length of the CDR3 is 14 residues. The CDR3 sequence: CASSPLGRDQPQHF. The CDR3 DNA reads TGTGCCAGCAGTCCACTCGGGCGAGATCAACCCCAGCATTTT.

This chain links TRBV30 with TRBJ2-7; 9 nucleotides align to TRBD1. Germline values: CDR1 GTSNPN, CDR2 SVGIG (reference sequence). CDR3 length equals 13 residues. V dropped 5 bases and J dropped 6; count of bases not matched to a gene: 8. CDR3 bases: TGTGCCTGGGGCCGGGACAGGGTATCCGAGCAGTACTTC. It translates to CAWGRDRVSEQYF. Supplemented by reference TRBV30 and TRBJ2-7, the full variable domain reads SQTIHQWPATLVQPVGSPLSLECTVEGTSNPNLYWYRQAAGRGLQLLFYSVGIGQISSEVPQNLSASRPQDRQFILSSKKLLLSDSGFYLCAWGRDRVSEQYFGPGTRLTVT.

The chain's CDR3 is CASSQSGTARGVTQYF. The DNA for the CDR3 is TGTGCCAGCAGCCAGTCGGGCACCGCACGAGGAGTTACGCAGTATTTT. The genes are TRBV9 and TRBJ2-3, with D unclear. CDR3 size: 16 residues. Trimming pared 4 bases from V and 8 bases from J, leaving 23 bases between. Per the germline V gene, CDR1 is SGDLS and CDR2 is YYNGEE.

The count of this clone is one. J is TRBJ2-1 and V is TRBV28, with TRBD2 matching 11 bases. V lost 4 bases, J lost 3 bases, and 5 bases stayed unmatched. This CDR3 has 16 residues. Looked up from germline, CDR1 is MDHEN and CDR2 is SYDVKM. The CDR3 bases are TGTGCCAGCAGTTCTACTAGCGGGAGACACTACAATGAGCAGTTCTTC. Its protein product is CASSSTSGRHYNEQFF.

The gene calls are TRBV11-3 and TRBJ2-7, with D perhaps matching TRBD1 (6 bases). Germline V gene lookup returns CDR1 SGHNT and CDR2 YENEEA. The CDR3 sequence is 19 residues long. V lost 2 bases and J lost 0, with 23 bases in between. In DNA, the CDR3 is TGTGCCAGCAGCTTACCCGGACAGCGAACCCCATTCTTCTCCTACGAGCAGTACTTC. Its protein product is CASSLPGQRTPFFSYEQYF.

This clone was observed a single time. V and J are TRBV9 and TRBJ2-1; D is perhaps TRBD2 (5 bases). The CDR3 runs to 16 residues. Germline CDR1 reads SGDLS; CDR2 reads YYNGEE. Trimming removed 0 bases at V and 4 bases at J, with 14 bases between. CDR3 in amino acids: CASSVEMRVQYNEQFF. The DNA of the CDR3 is TGTGCCAGCAGCGTAGAGATGAGGGTTCAGTACAATGAGCAGTTCTTC.

The rearrangement links TRBV30 to TRBJ1-4; D is unresolved. There are 15 residues in the CDR3. Between the trimmed V and J ends, which lost 3 bases and 0 bases, there was a span of 11 bases. CDR1 and CDR2 from the germline V gene are GTSNPN and SVGIG (reference sequence). DNA of the CDR3: TGTGCCTGGAGGTTTGTTAGTGCAACTAATGAAAAACTGTTTTTT. This encodes CAWRFVSATNEKLFF. Complete variable domain (other parts from reference TRBV30 and TRBJ1-4): SQTIHQWPATLVQPVGSPLSLECTVEGTSNPNLYWYRQAAGRGLQLLFYSVGIGQISSEVPQNLSASRPQDRQFILSSKKLLLSDSGFYLCAWRFVSATNEKLFFGSGTQLSVL.

Details on this clone: This may stem from a read error, because a much larger clone lies one nucleotide away. The chain carries TRBV2 and TRBJ2-7; D gene uncertain. The germline V gene has CDR1 SNHLY and CDR2 FYNNEI. V shed 5 bases and J shed 3 bases, with 5 bases lying between them. There are 11 residues in the CDR3. The CDR3 nucleotides read TGTGCCAGCAGTTTAGTCTACGAGCAGTACTTC. It specifies CASSLVYEQYF.

The chain has TRBV5-1 and TRBJ2-7; TRBD2 matches 7 bases. Unmatched junction bases numbered 12, after V lost 4 bases and J lost 2 bases. This CDR3 comprises 16 residues. The germline CDR1 and CDR2 sequences are SGHRS and YFSETQ. CDR3 region: CASSTPGSSGAYEQYF. For the CDR3, the DNA is TGCGCCAGCAGCACTCCAGGGTCCAGCGGGGCCTACGAGCAGTACTTC.

This clone was observed a handful of times. The V and J genes are TRBV5-4 and TRBJ1-2; maybe TRBD1 (5 bases). The germline CDR1 and CDR2 sequences are SGHNT and YYREEE (reference sequence). V shed 0 bases and J shed 7 bases, with 13 bases lying between them. CDR3 length: 14 amino acids. CDR3 bases: TGTGCCAGCAGCTTGGGACAGATCCCTTTTGGCTACACCTTC. Its translation is CASSLGQIPFGYTF.

This sequence joins TRBV12-5 and TRBJ2-3; no clear D. This CDR3 comprises 16 residues. CDR1 LGHNT and CDR2 FRNRAP come from the germline V gene. Trimming stripped 1 base from V and 1 base from J, with 12 bases between. CDR3 sequence reads: CASGLGAAPGTDTQYF. The CDR3 DNA reads TGTGCTAGTGGTTTGGGGGCAGCGCCAGGCACAGATACGCAGTATTTT.

This clone has a handful of counts. This chain links TRBV4-2 with TRBJ2-5, with D possibly matching TRBD1 (5 bases). The CDR3 sequence is 17 residues long. V was trimmed by 1 base and J by 5 bases, leaving 20 bases between them. Germline V gene sequence: CDR1 LGHNA, CDR2 YNFKEQ. The CDR3 bases are TGTGCCAGCAGCCAAGGTAGGGGTCTTGCCGGAATGGAGACCCAGTACTTC. Amino acid sequence: CASSQGRGLAGMETQYF.

V usage is TRBV2 and J usage is TRBJ1-4, with a tentative D call TRBD1 (6 bases). The CDR3 runs to 14 residues. V lost 7 bases to trimming and J lost 6 bases, with 15 bases between them. The germline CDR1 and CDR2 sequences are SNHLY and FYNNEI. CDR3 loop: CASIADSAYEKLFF. The CDR3 DNA reads TGTGCCAGCATCGCGGACAGCGCGTATGAAAAACTGTTTTTT.

The rearrangement joins TRBV27 to TRBJ2-5; D is possibly TRBD1 or TRBD2 (5 bases each). Per germline, CDR1 MNHEY and CDR2 SMNVEV (reference sequence). The V gene lost 6 bases and the J gene lost 4 bases, with 12 bases spanning the gap. The CDR3 sequence is 13 residues long. This CDR3 reads CASRTRDGETQYF. Written as DNA, the CDR3 is TGTGCCAGCAGGACCCGGGACGGAGAGACCCAGTACTTC.

This chain connects TRBV6-1 to TRBJ2-1, with D possibly TRBD2 on 5 matching bases. The germline V gene has CDR1 MNHNS and CDR2 SASEGT. V lost 4 bases and J 9 bases, leaving 19 bases between the germline ends. CDR3 length equals 15 residues. Written as DNA, the CDR3 is TGTGCCAGCAGTGTGGTAGCTTTTCGGGATACTGAGCAGTTCTTC. It codes for CASSVVAFRDTEQFF.